One sample yielded the 11 T cell receptor beta chains listed below, sequenced in a study of siplizumab effects on memory and regulatory T cells (dated by TCRdb to the late 2010s). The antigens of these receptors remain unknown. Receptors were amplified or captured by the immunoSEQ multiplex PCR assay. In TCRdb, the immuneACCESS table is reduced to in-frame sequences with V and J assigned. These tables do not hold every clone; where another copy was compared, an unresolved V gene accounts for under half, and the others remain unexplained. For this sample the table gives 15,000 to 20,000 clones, of which over 35% were detected only once. Jointly, the top ten make up over 6% of the sample. Cells from the mixed lymphocyte reactions were cocultured for approximately six days at 37 degrees C. The sample consisted of CFSE-low (dividing) CD4+ T cells sorted from an allogeneic mixed lymphocyte reaction. These receptors were collected from a human donor in good health; the cells came from an allogeneic mixed lymphocyte reaction. Some clones in this sample may be carry-over from other donors' samples.

This chain links TRBV30 with TRBJ2-5; D is perhaps TRBD2 (5 bases). V lost 0 bases and J lost 5, with 13 bases in between. Germline V gene data show CDR1 as GTSNPN and CDR2 as SVGIG (reference sequence). The CDR3 is 14 amino acids. CDR3 coding DNA: TGTGCCTGGAGTGTACTTCCCGGCGGGGAGACCCAGTACTTC. It specifies CAWSVLPGGETQYF. The entire variable domain, with the rest obtained from reference TRBV30 and TRBJ2-5, is as follows: SQTIHQWPATLVQPVGSPLSLECTVEGTSNPNLYWYRQAAGRGLQLLFYSVGIGQISSEVPQNLSASRPQDRQFILSSKKLLLSDSGFYLCAWSVLPGGETQYFGPGTRLLVL.

The J gene is TRBJ2-7, the V gene TRBV6-5, with D perhaps being TRBD1 or TRBD2 (5 bases each). Per germline, CDR1 MNHEY and CDR2 SVGAGI. V was clipped by 5 bases and J by 0 bases, with 8 bases between them. This CDR3 is 13 amino acids long. CDR3: CASSAGTSYEQYF. The CDR3 DNA reads TGTGCCAGCAGTGCAGGGACCTCCTACGAGCAGTACTTC.

This clone was detected only a few times. V gene TRBV5-5 combines with J gene TRBJ2-5; D not resolved. Germline loops: CDR1 SGHKS, CDR2 YYEKEE (reference sequence). The V end lost 0 bases, the J end lost 7 bases, and 10 bases lay between the germline ends. The CDR3 totals 13 residues. Here the CDR3 DNA reads TGTGCCAGCAGCTTGGGTGGGTCTCGGACCCAGTACTTC. Protein product: CASSLGGSRTQYF. The complete variable domain, with remaining parts taken from reference TRBV5-5 and TRBJ2-5, reads DAGVTQSPTHLIKTRGQQVTLRCSPISGHKSVSWYQQVLGQGPQFIFQYYEKEERGRGNFPDRFSARQFPNYSSELNVNALLLGDSALYLCASSLGGSRTQYFGPGTRLLVL.

The rearrangement joins TRBV5-6 to TRBJ1-5; a weak D match, TRBD1 (5 bases). The CDR3 has 17 residues. Per germline, CDR1 SGHDT and CDR2 YYEEEE. With 2 bases removed from V and 6 bases from J, the gap between germline ends came to 21 bases. CDR3 DNA: TGTGCCAGCAGCTTACGCCTATCGGGGGTCCGGGGTCAGCCCCAGCATTTT. This sequence encodes CASSLRLSGVRGQPQHF. Full variable domain (rest looked up from reference TRBV5-6 and TRBJ1-5): DAGVTQSPTHLIKTRGQQVTLRCSPKSGHDTVSWYQQALGQGPQFIFQYYEEEERQRGNFPDRFSGHQFPNYSSELNVNALLLGDSALYLCASSLRLSGVRGQPQHFGDGTRLSIL.

V is TRBV5-6 and J is TRBJ1-2; TRBD1 is a possible D gene (5 bases). Per germline, CDR1 SGHDT and CDR2 YYEEEE. The CDR3 is 15 residues long. Trimming pared 0 bases from V and 9 bases from J, leaving 18 bases between. CDR3 bases: TGTGCCAGCAGCTTGGGATTGGCAGACAGTATGAGCTACACCTTC. Translated: CASSLGLADSMSYTF.

V usage is TRBV6-6 and J usage is TRBJ1-1; D is ambiguous. V lost 7 bases, J lost 1 base, and 16 bases lay in between. In germline, CDR1 is MNHNY, CDR2 SVGAGI (reference sequence). The CDR3 totals 15 residues. The CDR3 DNA follows: TGTGCCAGCAAGGCCCTACCCCCTAAGAACACTGAAGCTTTCTTT. It specifies CASKALPPKNTEAFF.

This rearrangement joins TRBV10-2 to TRBJ2-1; maybe TRBD1 (5 bases). Trimming left V 11 bases short and J 6 bases short, with 17 bases between. This CDR3 region has 13 residues. The germline V gene encodes CDR1 WSHSY and CDR2 SAAADI. CDR3: CAVRETASNEQFF. The CDR3 DNA reads TGCGCCGTTCGTGAGACAGCTTCCAATGAGCAGTTCTTC.

The table lists this clone with many counts. The rearrangement uses TRBV5-4 and TRBJ2-7; D is tentatively TRBD1 or TRBD2 (5 bases each). The CDR3 runs 15 residues. Germline values: CDR1 SGHNT, CDR2 YYREEE (reference sequence). V was trimmed by 2 bases and J by 7 bases, leaving 19 bases between them. DNA for the CDR3: TGTGCCAGCAGCTTCCTGAGGGACCCCGAAAGGGAGCAGTACTTC. It specifies CASSFLRDPEREQYF.

The rearrangement joins TRBV7-2 to TRBJ2-3; TRBD1 matches at 9 bases. The V gene end was trimmed by 5 bases and the J gene end by 1 base; junction bases not matched to a gene: 4. Germline-derived CDR1 and CDR2 are SGHTA and FQGNSA. This CDR3 comprises 15 residues. CDR3: CASSMTGGGTDTQYF. DNA for the CDR3: TGTGCCAGCAGCATGACAGGGGGGGGCACAGATACGCAGTATTTT.

This clone was picked up a small number of times. V gene TRBV6-1 combines with J gene TRBJ2-3; D not resolved. This CDR3 comprises 13 residues. Germline V gives CDR1 MNHNS, CDR2 SASEGT. Trimming took 4 bases from V and 8 from J, leaving 13 bases between them. CDR3 nucleotide sequence: TGTGCCAGCAGTGCCACGGACCTCGGTACGCAGTATTTT. As protein: CASSATDLGTQYF.

The genes are TRBV7-2 and TRBJ2-3, with D perhaps TRBD2 (5 bases). Trimming shortened V by 5 bases and J by 4 bases, and 16 bases separated the two germline ends. The germline V gene encodes CDR1 SGHTA and CDR2 FQGNSA. This CDR3 is 15 amino acids long. The CDR3 coding sequence is TGTGCCAGCAGCCCTGGGTATCTAGCTTCAGATACGCAGTATTTT. Encoded protein: CASSPGYLASDTQYF.